The 17 T cell receptor beta chains given below trace back to one sample, sequenced in a study of blood T cell repertoires in COVID-19. TCRdb keeps only in-frame clones here, not all; method: immunoSEQ multiplex PCR. Of over 300,000 clones in the sample, around 89% are singletons; the top ten hold 0.95% to 1.5%. Material for sequencing was peripheral blood. Source of these receptors: a man aged 35 to 55 with acute or convalescent COVID-19.

V gene TRBV5-4 combines with J gene TRBJ2-7; 8 nucleotides match TRBD1. Germline CDR1 is SGHNT and CDR2 is YYREEE (reference sequence). The CDR3 extends over 15 amino acids. J lost 2 bases, V lost 0 bases, and 4 bases had no gene match. The CDR3 DNA follows: TGTGCCAGCAGCTTGGGTCAGGGGGCGGCCTACGAGCAGTACTTC. It specifies CASSLGQGAAYEQYF.

The chain uses TRBV3-1 (or the pseudogene TRBV3-2) and TRBJ2-5, with TRBD2 matching over 11 bases. The germline V gene encodes CDR1 LGHDT and CDR2 YNNKEL (reference sequence). CDR3 length: 16 residues. V shed 8 bases and J 2 bases; nucleotides not matched to a gene: 10. CDR3 coding DNA: TGTGCCAGCTCTGGGCTAGCGGGGGGCTATCAAGAGACCCAGTACTTC. It translates to CASSGLAGGYQETQYF.

J is TRBJ1-5 and V is TRBV28; the D is unclear. CDR3 length: 15 residues. Per germline, CDR1 MDHEN and CDR2 SYDVKM. Trimming shortened V by 5 bases and J by 9 bases, and 20 bases separated the two germline ends. The CDR3 DNA is TGTGCCAGCAGTATCGTTACGGCCAGGTCCCGGCCCCAGCATTTT. This gives the protein CASSIVTARSRPQHF.

The V call is TRBV6-5, the J call TRBJ1-6; D call uncertain. The V gene lost 5 bases and the J gene lost 13 bases, with 21 bases spanning the gap. CDR1 is MNHEY and CDR2 is SVGAGI in the germline V gene. The CDR3 runs 15 residues. Written as DNA, the CDR3 is TGTGCCAGCAGTCGTCCCGGGCCCGGAGGAATCCCCCTCCACTTT. This sequence encodes CASSRPGPGGIPLHF.

The V and J genes are TRBV5-4 and TRBJ1-2; TRBD1 matches 9 bases. CDR3 length: 18 residues. V was pared by 4 bases and J by 5 bases, with 18 bases of the junction left unmatched. Looked up from germline, CDR1 is SGHNT and CDR2 is YYREEE (reference sequence). As DNA, the CDR3 is TGTGCCAGCAGCCTAGGAATGGGTCCGGGACAGGGTTCGTATGGCTACACCTTC. Amino acids: CASSLGMGPGQGSYGYTF.

The chain has TRBV15 and TRBJ2-7; the match to TRBD1 covers 12 bases. The CDR3 covers 15 residues. V lost 4 bases and J lost 4; bases outside the gene matches: 5. The germline CDR1 and CDR2 sequences are LNHNV and YYDKDF (reference sequence). In DNA, the CDR3 is TGTGCCACCAGCAATCCGGGACAGGGGGCGTACGAGCAGTACTTC. It is translated as CATSNPGQGAYEQYF. The variable domain in full, completed from reference TRBV15 and TRBJ2-7, reads DAMVIQNPRYQVTQFGKPVTLSCSQTLNHNVMYWYQQKSSQAPKLLFHYYDKDFNNEADTPDNFQSRRPNTSFCFLDIRSPGLGDTAMYLCATSNPGQGAYEQYFGPGTRLTVT.

Written as DNA, the CDR3 is TGTGCCAGCAGCTTCTACGGGGGTTCCTACAATGAGCAGTTCTTC. This sequence encodes CASSFYGGSYNEQFF. V gene TRBV7-8 combines with J gene TRBJ2-1; D is perhaps TRBD2 (6 bases). The CDR3 is 15 amino acids. V shed 3 bases and J shed 1 base, with 10 bases lying between them. Germline assignment: CDR1 SGHVS and CDR2 FQNEAQ.

The chain joins TRBV28 to TRBJ1-3; TRBD1 is a possible D gene (5 bases). The CDR3 totals 17 residues. V was shortened by 2 bases and J by 0 bases, with 14 bases between the two germline ends. Germline V gene sequence: CDR1 MDHEN, CDR2 SYDVKM. The CDR3 loop reads CASSLGAERSSGNTIYF. The DNA for the CDR3 is TGTGCCAGCAGTTTAGGGGCTGAAAGAAGCTCTGGAAACACCATATATTTT.

This sequence joins TRBV13 and TRBJ2-3; 8 bases agree with TRBD2. The germline gives CDR1 PRHDT, CDR2 FYEKMQ (reference sequence). The ends lost 1 base at V and 6 bases at J; junction bases unmatched: 9. This CDR3 comprises 16 residues. Here the CDR3 reads CASSLVPGGTPDTQYF. DNA of the CDR3: TGTGCCAGCAGCTTAGTTCCGGGGGGGACCCCGGATACGCAGTATTTT.

The chain employs TRBV10-3 and TRBJ1-2; tentatively, D is TRBD1 (6 bases). Germline assignment: CDR1 ENHRY and CDR2 SYGVKD. The length of the CDR3 is 14 residues. Trimming stripped 3 bases from V and 5 bases from J, with 13 bases between. The DNA of the CDR3 is TGTGCCATCAGTGAATCTGACAGGCAATATGGCTACACCTTC. Translation gives CAISESDRQYGYTF.

This rearrangement joins TRBV5-1 to TRBJ1-1; D possibly corresponds to TRBD1 (5 bases). The CDR3 spans 15 residues. Germline lookup yields CDR1 SGHRS and CDR2 YFSETQ. The ends were cut back, 1 base at V and 0 bases at J, with 10 bases in the middle. CDR3 in amino acids: CASSLNTGMNTEAFF. The DNA of the CDR3 is TGCGCCAGCAGCTTGAATACAGGAATGAACACTGAAGCTTTCTTT.

This chain uses TRBV7-9 with TRBJ1-2, with D maybe TRBD1 (5 bases). CDR3 length equals 14 residues. V was cut by 2 bases and J by 2 bases, with 9 bases left in between. CDR1 SEHNR and CDR2 FQNEAQ come from the germline V gene (reference sequence). The CDR3 DNA reads as TGTGCCAGCAGCTTACCGGACACAAACTATGGCTACACCTTC. It translates to CASSLPDTNYGYTF.

The rearrangement joins TRBV28 to TRBJ1-5, with 9 bases lining up with TRBD1. CDR3 length: 16 residues. Germline assignment: CDR1 MDHEN and CDR2 SYDVKM. With V trimmed by 1 base and J by 3 bases, 4 bases remained unmatched. CDR3 protein: CASSLFRTGANQPQHF. The CDR3 DNA reads TGTGCCAGCAGTTTATTCAGGACAGGGGCCAATCAGCCCCAGCATTTT.

V is TRBV5-1 and J is TRBJ1-1, with D maybe TRBD1 (6 bases). Trimming shortened V by 6 bases and J by 3 bases, and 12 bases separated the two germline ends. This CDR3 is 13 amino acids long. CDR1 is SGHRS and CDR2 is YFSETQ in the germline V gene. CDR3 sequence (DNA): TGCGCCAGCACGTGGGCAGGGGACACTGAAGCTTTCTTT. Translating it yields CASTWAGDTEAFF.

The chain has TRBV9 and TRBJ2-1, with D possibly being TRBD1 (6 bases). This CDR3 comprises 15 residues. CDR1 is SGDLS and CDR2 is YYNGEE in the germline V gene. Trimming shortened V by 2 bases and J by 1 base, and 10 bases separated the two germline ends. The CDR3 is CASSVGGFSYNEQFF. The CDR3, as DNA: TGTGCCAGCAGCGTTGGGGGCTTTTCCTACAATGAGCAGTTCTTC.

This clone was detected ten times or more. The chain uses TRBV6-5 and TRBJ2-7; tentative D call: TRBD1 (6 bases). Trimming took 6 bases from V and 4 from J, leaving 10 bases between them. Germline CDR1 reads MNHEY; CDR2 reads SVGAGI. This CDR3 has 12 residues. The chain's CDR3 is CASSDTGYEQYF. The CDR3 nucleotides are TGTGCCAGCAGCGATACAGGGTACGAGCAGTACTTC.

The chain combines TRBV2 with TRBJ2-2; 8 bases agree with TRBD1. CDR1 and CDR2 from the germline V gene are SNHLY and FYNNEI. Unmatched junction bases numbered 2, after V lost 5 bases and J lost 0 bases. This CDR3 spans 15 amino acids. The chain's CDR3 is CASSTGQANTGELFF. The DNA for the CDR3 is TGTGCCAGCAGTACGGGACAGGCGAACACCGGGGAGCTGTTTTTT.